This T cell receptor beta chain was obtained from a study of T cells in Graves' hyperthyroidism and ophthalmopathy. With V trimmed by 10 bases and J by 5 bases, 4 bases remained unmatched. This CDR3 is 12 amino acids long. Germline CDR1 and CDR2: ENHRY and SYGVKD. It was RNA transcripts that yielded the amplified TCR beta CDR3 regions. Carried out on the TCR CDR3, a first-round RT-PCR used the HTBI primer set. Each CDR3 protein is one row after TCRdb ran MiXCR on the multiplex PCR reads. The table includes approximately 600,000 distinct CDR3 sequences, about 14% detected once. This clonotype was recorded at least ten times.

The chain combines TRBV10-3 with TRBJ2-7; 11 nucleotides match TRBD2. The receptor was isolated from a middle-aged woman with Graves' ophthalmopathy. Material: blood. The CDR3 protein is CATRLAGNEQYF. As DNA, the CDR3 is TGTGCCACCAGACTAGCGGGAAACGAGCAGTACTTC.